This T cell receptor (beta chain) is drawn from a study of T cell responses to AZD1222 COVID-19 vaccine. Overall study context: Recipients boosted at about 4 weeks or about 12 weeks are pooled.

The repertoire was sequenced with immunoSEQ multiplex PCR; TCRdb's copy has only in-frame clones and lacks some. The table records some 200,000 clones, just over 90% of them present only once. As concerns this clone: Its antigen is as yet unknown.

Whole-study results and caveats: Receipt of two AZD1222 doses was followed by a rise in Spike-specific TCR breadth and depth. Nearly half of spike-specific TCRs reportedly target unmutated variant regions. Repertoire sampling happened only post peak T cell response.

This CDR3 is built from 14 residues. Germline trimming cut 7 bases from V and 7 bases from J; bases unmatched to any gene: 5. CDR1 is MDHEN, CDR2 SYDVKM, per germline. The V call is TRBV28, the J call TRBJ2-1, with 12 bases fitting TRBD2. This TCR was recovered from an adult in good health. The input for sequencing was peripheral blood, taken on day 0 of AZD1222 vaccination. The CDR3 DNA reads as TGTGCCAGCACGACTAGCGGGAGTTCTAATGAGCAGTTCTTC. Translation: CASTTSGSSNEQFF.